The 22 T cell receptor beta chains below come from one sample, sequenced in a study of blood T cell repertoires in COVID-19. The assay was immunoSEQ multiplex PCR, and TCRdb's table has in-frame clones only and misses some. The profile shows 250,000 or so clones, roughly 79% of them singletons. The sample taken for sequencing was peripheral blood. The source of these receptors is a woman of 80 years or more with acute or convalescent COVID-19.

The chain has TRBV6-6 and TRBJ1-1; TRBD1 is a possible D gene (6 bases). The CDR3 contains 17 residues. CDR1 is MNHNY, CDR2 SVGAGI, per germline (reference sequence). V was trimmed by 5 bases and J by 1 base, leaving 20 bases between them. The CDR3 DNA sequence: TGTGCCAGCAGTCGTGGGGCCCGGGGGGACAAGAACACTGAAGCTTTCTTT. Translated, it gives CASSRGARGDKNTEAFF.

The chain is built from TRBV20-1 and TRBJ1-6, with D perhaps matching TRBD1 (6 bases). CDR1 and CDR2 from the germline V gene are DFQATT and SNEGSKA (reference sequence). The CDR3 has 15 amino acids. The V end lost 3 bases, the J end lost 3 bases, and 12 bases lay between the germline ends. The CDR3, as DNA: TGCAGTGCTAGTTGGGGGCGTCTCTATAATTCACCCCTCCACTTT. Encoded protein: CSASWGRLYNSPLHF.

CDR3 nucleotides: TGTGCCAGCAGCTTACCGGGACTACTAGAGACCCAGTACTTC. It translates to CASSLPGLLETQYF. The chain joins TRBV5-6 to TRBJ2-5; TRBD2 aligns across 7 bases. This CDR3 has 14 amino acids. Losses at the gene ends were 2 bases for V and 4 bases for J; bases not matched to a gene: 5. CDR1 is SGHDT and CDR2 is YYEEEE in the germline V gene.

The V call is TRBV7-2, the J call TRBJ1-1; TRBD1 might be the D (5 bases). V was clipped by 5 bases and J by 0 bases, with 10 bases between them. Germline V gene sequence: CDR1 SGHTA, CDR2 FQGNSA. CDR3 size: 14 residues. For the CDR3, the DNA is TGTGCCAGCAGCATAAGACAGCTGAACACTGAAGCTTTCTTT. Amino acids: CASSIRQLNTEAFF.

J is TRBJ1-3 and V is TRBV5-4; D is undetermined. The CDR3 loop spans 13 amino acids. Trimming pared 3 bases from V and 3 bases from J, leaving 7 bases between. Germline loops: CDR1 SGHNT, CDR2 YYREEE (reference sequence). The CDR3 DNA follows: TGTGCCAGCAGCTCTTATGTTGGAAACACCATATATTTT. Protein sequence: CASSSYVGNTIYF.

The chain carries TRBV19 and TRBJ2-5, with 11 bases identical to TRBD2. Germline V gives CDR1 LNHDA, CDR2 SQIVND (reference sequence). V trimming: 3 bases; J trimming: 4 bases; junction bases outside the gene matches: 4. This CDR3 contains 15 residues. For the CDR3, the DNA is TGTGCCAGTAGTATGGTCCTAGCGGGAGGAGAGACCCAGTACTTC. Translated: CASSMVLAGGETQYF.

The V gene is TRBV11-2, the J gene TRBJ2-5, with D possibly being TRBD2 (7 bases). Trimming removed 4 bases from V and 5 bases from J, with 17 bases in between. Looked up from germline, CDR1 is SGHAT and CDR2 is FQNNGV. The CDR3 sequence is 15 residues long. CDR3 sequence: CASSSIRGASETQYF. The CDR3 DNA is TGTGCCAGCAGCTCGATACGGGGGGCCTCTGAGACCCAGTACTTC.

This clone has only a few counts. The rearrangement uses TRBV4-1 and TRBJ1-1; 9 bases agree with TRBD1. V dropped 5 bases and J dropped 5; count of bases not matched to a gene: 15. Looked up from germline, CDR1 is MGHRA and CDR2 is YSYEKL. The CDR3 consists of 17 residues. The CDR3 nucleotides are TGCGCCAGCAGCGCTACAGGACCGGGACAGGGAGGAACTGAAGCTTTCTTT. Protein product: CASSATGPGQGGTEAFF.

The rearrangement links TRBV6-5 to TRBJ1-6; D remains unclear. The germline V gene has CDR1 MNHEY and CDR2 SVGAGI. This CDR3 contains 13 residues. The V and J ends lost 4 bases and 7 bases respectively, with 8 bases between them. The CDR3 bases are TGTGCCAGCAGTTTATACAGCAATTCACCCCTCCACTTT. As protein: CASSLYSNSPLHF.

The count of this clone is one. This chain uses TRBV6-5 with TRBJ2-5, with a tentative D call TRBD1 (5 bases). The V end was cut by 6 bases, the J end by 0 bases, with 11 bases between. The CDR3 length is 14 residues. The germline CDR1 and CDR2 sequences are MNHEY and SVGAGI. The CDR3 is CASSTRVNQETQYF. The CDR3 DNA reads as TGTGCCAGCAGCACCAGGGTAAACCAAGAGACCCAGTACTTC.

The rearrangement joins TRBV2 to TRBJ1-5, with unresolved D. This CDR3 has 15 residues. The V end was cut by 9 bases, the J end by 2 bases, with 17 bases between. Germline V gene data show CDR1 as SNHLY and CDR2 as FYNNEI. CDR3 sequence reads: CASTREISGNQPQHF. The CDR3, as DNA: TGTGCCAGTACTCGGGAAATAAGCGGCAATCAGCCCCAGCATTTT.

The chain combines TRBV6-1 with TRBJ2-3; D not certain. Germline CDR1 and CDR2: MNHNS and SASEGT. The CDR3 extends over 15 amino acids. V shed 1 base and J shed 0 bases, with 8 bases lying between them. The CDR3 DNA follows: TGTGCCAGCAGTGAAGTTTGGCAGAGCACAGATACGCAGTATTTT. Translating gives CASSEVWQSTDTQYF.

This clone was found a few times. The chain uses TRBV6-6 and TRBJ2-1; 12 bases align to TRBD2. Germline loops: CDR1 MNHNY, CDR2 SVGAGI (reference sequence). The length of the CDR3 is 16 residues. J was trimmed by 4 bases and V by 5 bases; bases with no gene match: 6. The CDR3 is CASSRLAGALYNEQFF. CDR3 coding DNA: TGTGCCAGCAGTCGACTAGCGGGGGCCCTATACAATGAGCAGTTCTTC.

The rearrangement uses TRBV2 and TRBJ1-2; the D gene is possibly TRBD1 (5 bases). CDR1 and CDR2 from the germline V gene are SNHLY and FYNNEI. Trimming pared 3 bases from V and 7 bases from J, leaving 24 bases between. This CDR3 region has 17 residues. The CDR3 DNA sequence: TGTGCCAGCAGTGAGTTAACAGGTCACCTTAACTGGGGTGGCTACACCTTC. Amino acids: CASSELTGHLNWGGYTF.

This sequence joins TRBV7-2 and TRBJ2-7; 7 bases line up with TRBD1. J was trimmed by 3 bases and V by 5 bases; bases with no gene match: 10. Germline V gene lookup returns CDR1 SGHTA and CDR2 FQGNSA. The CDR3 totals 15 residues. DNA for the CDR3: TGTGCCAGCAGCACCACCAGGGGGTTAGGCTACGAGCAGTACTTC. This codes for CASSTTRGLGYEQYF.

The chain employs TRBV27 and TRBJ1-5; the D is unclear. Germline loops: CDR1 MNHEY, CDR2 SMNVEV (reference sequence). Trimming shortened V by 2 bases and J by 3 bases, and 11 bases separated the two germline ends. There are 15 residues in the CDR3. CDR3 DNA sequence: TGTGCCAGCAGTTTAGAGGGCCTCCCCAATCAGCCCCAGCATTTT. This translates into CASSLEGLPNQPQHF.

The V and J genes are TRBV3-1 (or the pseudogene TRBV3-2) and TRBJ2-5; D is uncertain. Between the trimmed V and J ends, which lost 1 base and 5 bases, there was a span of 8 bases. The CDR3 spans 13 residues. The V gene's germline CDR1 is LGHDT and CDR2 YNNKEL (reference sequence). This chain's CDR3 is CASSQGAPETQYF. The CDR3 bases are TGTGCCAGCAGCCAAGGGGCCCCCGAGACCCAGTACTTC.

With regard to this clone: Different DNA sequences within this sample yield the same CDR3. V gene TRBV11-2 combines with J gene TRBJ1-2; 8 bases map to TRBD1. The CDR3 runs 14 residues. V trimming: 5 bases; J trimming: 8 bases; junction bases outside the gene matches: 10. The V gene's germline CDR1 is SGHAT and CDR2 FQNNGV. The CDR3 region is CASSARTGSYGYTF. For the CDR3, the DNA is TGTGCCAGCAGCGCCAGGACAGGGAGTTACGGCTACACCTTC.

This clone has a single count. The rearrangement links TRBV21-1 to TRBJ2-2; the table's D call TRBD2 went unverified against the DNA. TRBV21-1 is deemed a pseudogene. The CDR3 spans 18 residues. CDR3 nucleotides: TGTGCCAGCAGCAAAGAGGTTATTCGGACTAGCGGGTCCGGGGAGCTGTTTTTT. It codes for CASSKEVIRTSGSGELFF.

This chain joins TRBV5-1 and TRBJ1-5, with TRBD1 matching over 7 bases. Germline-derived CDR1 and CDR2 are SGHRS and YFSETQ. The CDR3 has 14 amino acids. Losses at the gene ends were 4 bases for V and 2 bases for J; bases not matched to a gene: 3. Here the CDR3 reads CASSVGTGNQPQHF. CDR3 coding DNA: TGCGCCAGCAGCGTTGGGACAGGCAATCAGCCCCAGCATTTT.

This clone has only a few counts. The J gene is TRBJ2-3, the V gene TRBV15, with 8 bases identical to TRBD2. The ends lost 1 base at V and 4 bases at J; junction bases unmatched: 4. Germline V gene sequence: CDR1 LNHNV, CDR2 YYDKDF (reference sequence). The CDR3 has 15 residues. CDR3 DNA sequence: TGTGCCACCAGCAGAGGAGGCGGGAGGCCAGATACGCAGTATTTT. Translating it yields CATSRGGGRPDTQYF.

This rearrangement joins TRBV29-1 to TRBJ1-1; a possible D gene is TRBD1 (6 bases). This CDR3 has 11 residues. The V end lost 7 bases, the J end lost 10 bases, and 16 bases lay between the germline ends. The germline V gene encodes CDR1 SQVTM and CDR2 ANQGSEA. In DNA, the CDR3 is TGCAGCGCCTTTACAGGGCCCTTAGCTTTCTTT. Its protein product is CSAFTGPLAFF. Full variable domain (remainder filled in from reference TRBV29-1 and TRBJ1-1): SAVISQKPSRDICQRGTSLTIQCQVDSQVTMMFWYRQQPGQSLTLIATANQGSEATYESGFVIDKFPISRPNLTFSTLTVSNMSPEDSSIYLCSAFTGPLAFFGQGTRLTVV.